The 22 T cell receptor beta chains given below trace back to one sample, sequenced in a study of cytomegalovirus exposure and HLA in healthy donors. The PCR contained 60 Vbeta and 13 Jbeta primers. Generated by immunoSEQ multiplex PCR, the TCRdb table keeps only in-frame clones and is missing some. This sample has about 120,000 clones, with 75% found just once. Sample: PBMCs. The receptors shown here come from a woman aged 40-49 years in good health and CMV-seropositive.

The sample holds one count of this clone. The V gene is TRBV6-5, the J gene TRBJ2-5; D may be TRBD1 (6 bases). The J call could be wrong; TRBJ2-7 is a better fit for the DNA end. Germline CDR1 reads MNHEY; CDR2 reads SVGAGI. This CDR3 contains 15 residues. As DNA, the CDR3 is TGTGCCAGTCGGCCACCAGGGGTTCCCTCCTACGAGCAGTACTTC. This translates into CASRPPGVPSYEQYF.

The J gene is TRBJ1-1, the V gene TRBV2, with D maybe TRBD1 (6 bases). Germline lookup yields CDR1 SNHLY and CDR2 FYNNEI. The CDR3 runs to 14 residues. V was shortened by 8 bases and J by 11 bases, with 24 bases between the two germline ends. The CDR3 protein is CASDQGMGHEDAFF. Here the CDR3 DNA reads TGTGCCAGCGACCAGGGGATGGGTCATGAGGACGCTTTCTTT.

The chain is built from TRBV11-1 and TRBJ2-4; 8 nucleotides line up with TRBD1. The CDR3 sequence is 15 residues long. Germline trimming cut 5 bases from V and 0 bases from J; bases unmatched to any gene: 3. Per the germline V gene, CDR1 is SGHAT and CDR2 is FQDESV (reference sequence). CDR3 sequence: CASSRDRLAKNIQYF. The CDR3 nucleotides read TGTGCCAGCAGCCGGGACAGGTTAGCCAAAAACATTCAGTACTTC. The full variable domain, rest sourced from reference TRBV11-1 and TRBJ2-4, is EAEVAQSPRYKITEKSQAVAFWCDPISGHATLYWYRQILGQGPELLVQFQDESVVDDSQLPKDRFSAERLKGVDSTLKIQPAELGDSAMYLCASSRDRLAKNIQYFGAGTRLSVL.

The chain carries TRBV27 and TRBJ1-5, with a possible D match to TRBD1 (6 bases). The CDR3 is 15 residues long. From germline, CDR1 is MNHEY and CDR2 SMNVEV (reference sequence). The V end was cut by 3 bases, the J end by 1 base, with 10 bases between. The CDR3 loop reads CASSLNDRSNQPQHF. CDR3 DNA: TGTGCCAGCAGTTTGAACGACAGGAGCAATCAGCCCCAGCATTTT.

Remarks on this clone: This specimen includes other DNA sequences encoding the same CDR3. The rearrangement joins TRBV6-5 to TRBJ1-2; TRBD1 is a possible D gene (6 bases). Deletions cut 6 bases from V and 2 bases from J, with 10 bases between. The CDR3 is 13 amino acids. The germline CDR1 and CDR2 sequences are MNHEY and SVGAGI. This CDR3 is CASRLTGNYGYTF. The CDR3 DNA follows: TGTGCCAGCAGATTAACAGGGAACTATGGCTACACCTTC.

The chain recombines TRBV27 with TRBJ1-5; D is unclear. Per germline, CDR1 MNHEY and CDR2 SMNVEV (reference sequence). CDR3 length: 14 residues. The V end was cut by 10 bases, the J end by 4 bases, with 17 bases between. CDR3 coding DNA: TGTGCCACCTCGAGGGAGTGGAGAAATCAGCCCCAGCATTTT. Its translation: CATSREWRNQPQHF.

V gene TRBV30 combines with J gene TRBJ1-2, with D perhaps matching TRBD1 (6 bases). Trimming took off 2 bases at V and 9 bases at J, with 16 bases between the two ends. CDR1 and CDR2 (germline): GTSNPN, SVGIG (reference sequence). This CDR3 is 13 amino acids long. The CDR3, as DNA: TGTGCCTGGAGTAAGGCAGCACAGGGAAGCTACACCTTC. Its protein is CAWSKAAQGSYTF.

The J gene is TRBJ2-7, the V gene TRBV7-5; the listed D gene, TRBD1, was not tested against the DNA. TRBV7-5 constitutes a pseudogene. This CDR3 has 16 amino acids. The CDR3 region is CARSTHDTRQPYEQYF. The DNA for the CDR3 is TGTGCCAGAAGCACCCACGACACGCGCCAACCCTACGAGCAGTACTTC.

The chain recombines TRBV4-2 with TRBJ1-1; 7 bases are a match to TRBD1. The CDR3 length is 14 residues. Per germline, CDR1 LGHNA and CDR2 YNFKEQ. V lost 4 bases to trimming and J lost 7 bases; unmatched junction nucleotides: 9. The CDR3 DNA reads TGTGCCAGCAGCCGCTCTACAGGGGTAGGTGAAGCTTTCTTT. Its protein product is CASSRSTGVGEAFF.

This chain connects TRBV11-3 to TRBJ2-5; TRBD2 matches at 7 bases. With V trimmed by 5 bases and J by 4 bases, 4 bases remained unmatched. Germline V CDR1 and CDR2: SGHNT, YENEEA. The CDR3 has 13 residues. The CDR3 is CASSRTGGETQYF. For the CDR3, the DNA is TGTGCCAGCAGCCGTACGGGGGGAGAGACCCAGTACTTC.

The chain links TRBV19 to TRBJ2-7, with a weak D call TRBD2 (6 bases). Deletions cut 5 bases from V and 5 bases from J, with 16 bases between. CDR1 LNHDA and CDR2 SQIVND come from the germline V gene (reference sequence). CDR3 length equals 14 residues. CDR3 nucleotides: TGTGCCAGTAGTCTAGGGAGGCTCCGGGACGAGCAGTACTTC. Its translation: CASSLGRLRDEQYF.

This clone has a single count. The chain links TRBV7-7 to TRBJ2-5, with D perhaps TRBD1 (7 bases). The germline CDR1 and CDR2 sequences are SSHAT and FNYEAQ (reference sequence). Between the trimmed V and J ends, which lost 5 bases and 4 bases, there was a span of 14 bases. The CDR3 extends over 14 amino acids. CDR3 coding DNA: TGTGCCAGCAGCCTACAGGGGAGGTCAGAGACCCAGTACTTC. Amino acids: CASSLQGRSETQYF.

CDR3 in DNA: TGCGCCAGCAGCGGACAGGGGGCGAGCACTGAAGCTTTCTTT. Translated, it gives CASSGQGASTEAFF. The chain is built from TRBV5-1 and TRBJ1-1, with 11 positions matching TRBD1. Losses at the gene ends were 4 bases for V and 4 bases for J; bases not matched to a gene: 3. The CDR3 has 14 amino acids. The germline gives CDR1 SGHRS, CDR2 YFSETQ. The full variable domain, with the rest looked up from reference TRBV5-1 and TRBJ1-1, is KAGVTQTPRYLIKTRGQQVTLSCSPISGHRSVSWYQQTPGQGLQFLFEYFSETQRNKGNFPGRFSGRQFSNSRSEMNVSTLELGDSALYLCASSGQGASTEAFFGQGTRLTVV.

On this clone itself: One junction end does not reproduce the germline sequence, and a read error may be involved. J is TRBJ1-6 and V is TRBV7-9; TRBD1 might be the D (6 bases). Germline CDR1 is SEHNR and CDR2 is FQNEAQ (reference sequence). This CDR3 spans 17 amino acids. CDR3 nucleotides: TGTTCCAGCAGCTTACCATCTCGGGGGGGGCCGGAATCACCCCTCCACTTT. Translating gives CSSSLPSRGGPESPLHF. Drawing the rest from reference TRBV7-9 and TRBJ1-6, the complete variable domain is DTGVSQNPRHKITKRGQNVTFRCDPISEHNRLYWYRQTLGQGPEFLTYFQNEAQLEKSRLLSDRFSAERPKGSFSTLEIQRTEQGDSAMYLCSSSLPSRGGPESPLHFGNGTRLTVT.

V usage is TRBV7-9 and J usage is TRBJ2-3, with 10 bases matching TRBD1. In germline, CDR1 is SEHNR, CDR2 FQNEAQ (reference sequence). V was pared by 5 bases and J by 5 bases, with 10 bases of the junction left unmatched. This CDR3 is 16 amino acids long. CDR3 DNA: TGTGCCAGCAGCCCCCCCGTGGGACAGGGGCGAGATACGCAGTATTTT. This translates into CASSPPVGQGRDTQYF.

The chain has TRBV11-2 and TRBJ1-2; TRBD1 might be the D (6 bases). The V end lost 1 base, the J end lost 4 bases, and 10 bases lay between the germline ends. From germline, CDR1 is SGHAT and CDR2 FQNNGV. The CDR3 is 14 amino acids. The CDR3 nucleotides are TGTGCCAGCAGCTTAGTTGGGGGCTTCTATGGCTACACCTTC. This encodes CASSLVGGFYGYTF.

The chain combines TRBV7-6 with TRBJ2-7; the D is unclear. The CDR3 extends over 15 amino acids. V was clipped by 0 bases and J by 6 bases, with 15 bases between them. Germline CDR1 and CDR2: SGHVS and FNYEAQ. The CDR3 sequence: CASSLALTGKAEQYF. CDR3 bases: TGTGCCAGCAGCTTAGCGCTAACGGGTAAGGCCGAGCAGTACTTC.

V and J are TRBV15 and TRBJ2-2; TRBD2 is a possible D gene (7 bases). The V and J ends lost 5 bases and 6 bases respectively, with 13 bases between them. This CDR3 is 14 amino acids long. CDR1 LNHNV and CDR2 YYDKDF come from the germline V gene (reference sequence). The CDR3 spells CATSVAGGPGELFF. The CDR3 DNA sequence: TGTGCCACCAGCGTCGCCGGGGGGCCCGGGGAGCTGTTTTTT.

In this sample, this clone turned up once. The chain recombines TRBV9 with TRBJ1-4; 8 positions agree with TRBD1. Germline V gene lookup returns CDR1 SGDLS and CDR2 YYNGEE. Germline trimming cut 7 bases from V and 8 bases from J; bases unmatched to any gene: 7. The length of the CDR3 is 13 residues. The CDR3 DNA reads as TGTGCCAGCTCAAGGACAGGGTTAGAAAAACTGTTTTTT. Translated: CASSRTGLEKLFF.

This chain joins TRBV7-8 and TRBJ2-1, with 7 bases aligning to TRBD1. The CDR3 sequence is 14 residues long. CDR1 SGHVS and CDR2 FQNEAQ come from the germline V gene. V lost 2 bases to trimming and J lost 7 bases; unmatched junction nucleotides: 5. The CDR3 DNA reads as TGTGCCAGCAGCTTAAAGGGACAGCGGAATGAGCAGTTCTTC. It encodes CASSLKGQRNEQFF.

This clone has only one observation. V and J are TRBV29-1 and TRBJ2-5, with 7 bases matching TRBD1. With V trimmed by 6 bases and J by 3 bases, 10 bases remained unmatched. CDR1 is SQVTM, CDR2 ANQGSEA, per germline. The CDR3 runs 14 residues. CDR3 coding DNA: TGCAGCGTCAAACGCCGACAGGGAGAAGAGACCCAGTACTTC. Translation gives CSVKRRQGEETQYF.

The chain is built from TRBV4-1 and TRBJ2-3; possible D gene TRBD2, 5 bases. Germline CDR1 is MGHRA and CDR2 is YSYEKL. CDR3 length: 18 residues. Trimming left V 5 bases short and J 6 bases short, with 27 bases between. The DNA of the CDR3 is TGCGCCAGCAGCAAGGCCGGCAGGAGCGGAGAAAATGCGGATACGCAGTATTTT. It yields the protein CASSKAGRSGENADTQYF.